These 17 T cell receptor beta chains were sequenced from one sample in a study of blood T cell repertoires in COVID-19. The repertoire was sequenced with immunoSEQ multiplex PCR; TCRdb's copy has only in-frame clones and lacks some. The top ten clones hold about 2.5% of a sample with roughly 150,000 clones, 80% to 90% of them seen once. The sequenced sample was peripheral blood. These receptors were taken from a woman in her seventies with acute or convalescent COVID-19.

V usage is TRBV10-2 and J usage is TRBJ1-2, with D unresolved. The CDR3 covers 12 residues. CDR1 and CDR2 (germline): WSHSY, SAAADI. Trimming left V 5 bases short and J 1 base short, with 5 bases between. The CDR3 bases are TGCGCCAGCAGTCCGGTTAACTATGGCTACACCTTC. Translation: CASSPVNYGYTF.

This chain joins TRBV25-1 and TRBJ1-2; TRBD1 is a possible D gene (6 bases). Per the germline V gene, CDR1 is MGHDK and CDR2 is SYGVNS. V was cut by 5 bases and J by 3 bases, with 10 bases left in between. This CDR3 has 13 amino acids. CDR3 sequence: CASSRGGDYGYTF. The CDR3 region has the DNA TGTGCCAGCAGTCGAGGGGGAGACTATGGCTACACCTTC.

The chain combines TRBV10-2 with TRBJ1-1, with unresolved D. Germline V lookup: CDR1 WSHSY, CDR2 SAAADI. This CDR3 spans 14 amino acids. V lost 0 bases and J 6 bases, leaving 11 bases between the germline ends. This CDR3 is CASSESSGISEAFF. DNA of the CDR3: TGCGCCAGCAGTGAGTCCTCGGGGATCTCTGAAGCTTTCTTT.

V usage is TRBV9 and J usage is TRBJ1-1, with 7 nucleotides matching TRBD1. Trimming cost V 0 bases and J 4 bases; bases outside gene matches: 6. Germline loops: CDR1 SGDLS, CDR2 YYNGEE. The CDR3 is 15 residues long. CDR3 in DNA: TGTGCCAGCAGCGTAGTGTCAGGGGGTGTCACTGAAGCTTTCTTT. Protein: CASSVVSGGVTEAFF.

V usage is TRBV7-9 and J usage is TRBJ2-4; D call uncertain. The V and J ends lost 5 bases and 2 bases respectively, with 13 bases between them. CDR3 size: 15 residues. CDR1 is SEHNR and CDR2 is FQNEAQ in the germline V gene (reference sequence). Here the CDR3 DNA reads TGTGCCAGCAGCAAGATTACACCGACCAAAAACATTCAGTACTTC. This translates into CASSKITPTKNIQYF.

This chain uses TRBV18 with TRBJ1-6, with D hard to call. V shed 3 bases and J shed 7 bases, with 10 bases lying between them. Germline V gene sequence: CDR1 KGHSH, CDR2 LQKENI. The CDR3 contains 14 residues. CDR3 region: CASSPSGVNSPLHF. CDR3 in DNA: TGTGCCAGCTCACCCTCCGGGGTGAATTCACCCCTCCACTTT.

The chain has TRBV6-5 and TRBJ1-2; TRBD1 agrees at 9 bases. The length of the CDR3 is 15 residues. V lost 6 bases and J lost 4; bases outside the gene matches: 9. Germline CDR1 reads MNHEY; CDR2 reads SVGAGI. In DNA, the CDR3 is TGTGCCAGCAGGCTGACAGGGGGTGAAATCTATGGCTACACCTTC. This translates into CASRLTGGEIYGYTF.

This rearrangement joins TRBV21-1 to TRBJ2-2; the table assigns TRBD1, which was not confirmed against the DNA. TRBV21-1 is a pseudogene segment. The CDR3 sequence is 16 residues long. In nucleotides, the CDR3 is TGTGCCAGGCCTCCCACGAGGGGGCCGGGGACCGGGGAGCTGTTTTTT. Residues: CARPPTRGPGTGELFF.

The chain links TRBV5-8 to TRBJ1-6; 9 nucleotides align to TRBD1. There are 12 residues in the CDR3. CDR1 is SGHTS and CDR2 is YDEGEE in the germline V gene. The V gene end was trimmed by 3 bases and the J gene end by 18 bases; junction bases not matched to a gene: 7. The CDR3 protein is CASSSSGTGRHF. DNA of the CDR3: TGTGCCAGCAGCTCCTCCGGGACAGGGCGCCACTTT.

The chain combines TRBV3-1 (or the pseudogene TRBV3-2) with TRBJ1-6, with TRBD1 matching 8 bases. V gave up 0 bases and J gave up 7 bases; unmatched junction bases: 11. This CDR3 contains 18 residues. Germline-derived CDR1 and CDR2 are LGHDT and YNNKEL (reference sequence). CDR3 sequence: CASSQDFATGASNSPLHF. The DNA for the CDR3 is TGTGCCAGCAGCCAAGATTTCGCGACAGGGGCCTCCAATTCACCCCTCCACTTT.

The J gene is TRBJ1-5, the V gene TRBV6-5, with a weak D call TRBD1 (5 bases). Germline CDR1 and CDR2: MNHEY and SVGAGI. The CDR3 has 14 residues. V lost 6 bases and J 6 bases, leaving 15 bases between the germline ends. CDR3 in amino acids: CASSPDNQGQPQHF. Written as DNA, the CDR3 is TGTGCCAGCAGCCCAGACAACCAGGGTCAGCCCCAGCATTTT.

This chain uses TRBV9 with TRBJ2-6; D not resolved. The V and J ends lost 5 bases and 0 bases respectively, with 9 bases between them. The CDR3 spans 15 residues. Germline values: CDR1 SGDLS, CDR2 YYNGEE. CDR3 bases: TGTGCCAGCAGTCCTCTCTCCTCTGGGGCCAACGTCCTGACTTTC. As protein: CASSPLSSGANVLTF.

V gene TRBV18 combines with J gene TRBJ2-3, with 12 nucleotides matching TRBD1. The V and J ends lost 3 bases and 2 bases, in that order; junction bases with no gene match: 3. The CDR3 length is 16 residues. Germline loops: CDR1 KGHSH, CDR2 LQKENI. The CDR3 region is CASSPGTGGYTDTQYF. CDR3 sequence (DNA): TGTGCCAGCTCACCCGGGACAGGGGGCTACACAGATACGCAGTATTTT.

This chain links TRBV6-4 with TRBJ2-1; a possible D gene is TRBD1 (6 bases). CDR3 size: 16 residues. V was trimmed by 0 bases and J by 3 bases, leaving 12 bases between them. Looked up from germline, CDR1 is MRHNA and CDR2 is SNTAGT. The CDR3 sequence is CASSDSYRAHYNEQFF. Here the CDR3 DNA reads TGTGCCAGCAGTGACTCGTACAGGGCGCACTACAATGAGCAGTTCTTC.

In this sample, this clone turned up a few times. This chain joins TRBV7-2 and TRBJ1-4; TRBD1 agrees at 10 bases. The CDR3 spans 14 residues. The junction had 4 bases not matched to a gene; V was cut back by 5 bases and J by 7 bases. In germline, CDR1 is SGHTA, CDR2 FQGNSA. CDR3 amino acids: CASSLDRGAEKLFF. Written as DNA, the CDR3 is TGTGCCAGCAGCCTGGACAGGGGGGCTGAAAAACTGTTTTTT. Supplemented by reference TRBV7-2 and TRBJ1-4, the full variable domain reads GAGVSQSPSNKVTEKGKDVELRCDPISGHTALYWYRQSLGQGLEFLIYFQGNSAPDKSGLPSDRFSAERTGGSVSTLTIQRTQQEDSAVYLCASSLDRGAEKLFFGSGTQLSVL.

The chain uses TRBV7-9 and TRBJ1-1; TRBD1 matches 8 bases. The germline V gene has CDR1 SEHNR and CDR2 FQNEAQ (reference sequence). This CDR3 has 14 amino acids. V was clipped by 8 bases and J by 0 bases; unmatched bases: 5. The CDR3 loop reads CASLGQEMNTEAFF. The CDR3 DNA is TGTGCCAGCCTGGGACAGGAAATGAACACTGAAGCTTTCTTT.

Concerning this clone: Distinct nucleotide sequences in the sample also encode this CDR3. The chain links TRBV25-1 to TRBJ1-4; D gene unclear. Trimming took 3 bases from V and 7 from J, leaving 6 bases between them. The CDR3 contains 12 residues. CDR1 and CDR2 (germline): MGHDK, SYGVNS. Written as DNA, the CDR3 is TGTGCCAGCAGTGACCCCGGTGAAAAACTGTTTTTT. Translating gives CASSDPGEKLFF. The whole variable domain, remainder taken from reference TRBV25-1 and TRBJ1-4, is EADIYQTPRYLVIGTGKKITLECSQTMGHDKMYWYQQDPGMELHLIHYSYGVNSTEKGDLSSESTVSRIRTEHFPLTLESARPSHTSQYLCASSDPGEKLFFGSGTQLSVL.